This TCR beta chain was captured by sequencing in a study of breast tumors, draining lymph nodes, adjacent tissues. Trimming removed 4 bases at V and 3 bases at J, with 16 bases between. The CDR3 loop spans 15 amino acids. Germline loops: CDR1 SGHTA, CDR2 FQGNSA. TCRdb passed the multiplex PCR reads through MiXCR, listing each CDR3 protein once. The sample shows 70,000 or so distinct CDR3 sequences, roughly two fifths of them seen only once. This clonotype was observed many times. The antigen is undetermined. General study results and limits: Compared with basal-like, luminal-like tumors shared significantly more repertoire with nontumor tissue. Findings are consistent with lymph node origin and intratumoral expansion of most tumor T cells. Compared with lymph nodes, tumors were less diverse; compared with nontumor tissue, more. Tumor T cell lymph node origin was a supported hypothesis, not proven.

The sequence was collected from a female donor with breast cancer. Some clones in this sample may be carry-over from other donors' samples. The V gene is TRBV7-2, the J gene TRBJ2-7, with D maybe TRBD2 (6 bases). The sample taken for sequencing was breast tumor tissue. The CDR3 spells CASSSPGTLSYEQYF. The DNA of the CDR3 is TGTGCCAGCAGCTCACCCGGGACTCTGAGCTACGAGCAGTACTTC.